Each of the 17 T cell receptor beta chains below was sequenced from the same sample in a study of shared T cell receptors in the human thymus. Using immunoSEQ multiplex PCR, the repertoire was profiled, and TCRdb retains in-frame clones only, with some absent. The sample holds some 700,000 clones, around 87% seen once. The data also belong to a second study, concerning human thymus T cells.

Sequenced input: thymocytes. All receptors derive from a boy in the first two years of life with a congenital heart defect.

The V and J genes are TRBV10-3 and TRBJ2-7, with 10 bases matching TRBD1. This CDR3 has 15 residues. J gave up 3 bases and V 4 bases, and 6 bases lay outside the gene matches. The germline CDR1 and CDR2 sequences are ENHRY and SYGVKD. Here the CDR3 DNA reads TGTGCCATCAGTGGCCCGACAGGGGGCCTCTACGAGCAGTACTTC. This encodes CAISGPTGGLYEQYF.

The chain uses TRBV27 and TRBJ2-3; 10 bases line up with TRBD2. V gave up 7 bases and J gave up 2 bases; unmatched junction bases: 12. The CDR3 has 17 amino acids. CDR1 MNHEY and CDR2 SMNVEV come from the germline V gene (reference sequence). Here the CDR3 DNA reads TGTGCCAGCACCAAGAGCCGCACTAGCGGGGTCACAGATACGCAGTATTTT. Residues: CASTKSRTSGVTDTQYF.

The chain has TRBV4-3 and TRBJ1-1; TRBD1 aligns across 10 bases. J was trimmed by 1 base and V by 4 bases; bases with no gene match: 6. Germline assignment: CDR1 LGHNA and CDR2 YSLEER. There are 16 residues in the CDR3. CDR3 coding DNA: TGCGCCAGCAGCCCGCGACAGGGGGCCAAGAACACTGAAGCTTTCTTT. The encoded protein is CASSPRQGAKNTEAFF.

This clone has a single count. V usage is TRBV6-5 and J usage is TRBJ2-5; TRBD1 agrees at 7 bases. TRBJ2-7 matches the DNA end more closely, so the J call is doubtful. The CDR3 is 15 amino acids. CDR1 is MNHEY, CDR2 SVGAGI, per germline. The CDR3 spells CASSPSTGNQYEQYF. CDR3 DNA: TGTGCCAGCAGCCCCTCGACAGGGAATCAATACGAGCAGTACTTC.

The genes are TRBV27 and TRBJ1-1; 9 bases map to TRBD1. V lost 5 bases to trimming and J lost 1 base; unmatched junction nucleotides: 2. There are 14 residues in the CDR3. Germline CDR1 reads MNHEY; CDR2 reads SMNVEV (reference sequence). The CDR3 nucleotides read TGTGCCAGCAGTCGACAGGGGGGGAACACTGAAGCTTTCTTT. Amino acids: CASSRQGGNTEAFF.

The chain links TRBV5-5 to TRBJ2-7; 8 bases map to TRBD1. The V gene's germline CDR1 is SGHKS and CDR2 YYEKEE (reference sequence). The CDR3 runs 14 residues. Trimming removed 4 bases from V and 4 bases from J; junction bases left unmatched: 7. As DNA, the CDR3 is TGTGCCAGCAGCCTCCGGGACAGGACGTACGAGCAGTACTTC. It specifies CASSLRDRTYEQYF.

V gene TRBV14 combines with J gene TRBJ2-5, with a weak D call TRBD2 (6 bases). CDR1 is SGHDN and CDR2 is FVKESK in the germline V gene. CDR3 length: 15 residues. Trimming stripped 1 base from V and 5 bases from J, with 14 bases between. The CDR3 spells CASSQGTGRGETQYF. The CDR3 DNA follows: TGTGCCAGCAGCCAAGGAACGGGACGGGGGGAGACCCAGTACTTC.

The chain couples TRBV20-1 to TRBJ2-4; D uncertain. The CDR3 contains 11 residues. Germline V CDR1 and CDR2: DFQATT, SNEGSKA (reference sequence). CDR3 sequence (DNA): TGCAGCGCTGGCGCCAAAAACATTCAGTACTTC. It yields the protein CSAGAKNIQYF.

The V gene is TRBV19, the J gene TRBJ1-2; 8 bases align to TRBD1. After removal of 10 bases from V and 2 bases from J, the junction contained 6 bases not matched to a gene. This CDR3 is built from 13 residues. In germline, CDR1 is LNHDA, CDR2 SQIVND (reference sequence). The CDR3 DNA sequence: TGTGCCACGGCCGGACAGGGAAACTATGGCTACACCTTC. The encoded protein is CATAGQGNYGYTF.

The CDR3: CASRTVPGETQYF. The CDR3 nucleotides read TGTGCCTCCCGGACCGTCCCGGGGGAGACCCAGTACTTC. The chain combines TRBV27 with TRBJ2-5, with D possibly TRBD2 on 5 matching bases. The germline CDR1 and CDR2 sequences are MNHEY and SMNVEV (reference sequence). The CDR3 runs 13 residues. V was shortened by 11 bases and J by 5 bases, with 18 bases between the two germline ends.

V is TRBV4-2 and J is TRBJ2-2; TRBD2 might be the D (6 bases). The V gene's germline CDR1 is LGHNA and CDR2 YNFKEQ. This CDR3 has 16 amino acids. Trimming took 0 bases from V and 1 from J, leaving 9 bases between them. In nucleotides, the CDR3 is TGTGCCAGCAGCCAAGAGGAGGGAGGGAACACCGGGGAGCTGTTTTTT. Translating gives CASSQEEGGNTGELFF.

This sequence joins TRBV28 and TRBJ2-7, with D perhaps matching TRBD1 (5 bases). The CDR3 covers 13 residues. V was trimmed by 6 bases and J by 2 bases, leaving 11 bases between them. Per germline, CDR1 MDHEN and CDR2 SYDVKM. This chain's CDR3 is CASSRQPPYEQYF. In nucleotides, the CDR3 is TGTGCCAGCAGCCGACAGCCACCCTACGAGCAGTACTTC.

The chain joins TRBV4-3 to TRBJ2-7; 11 positions agree with TRBD2. The length of the CDR3 is 18 residues. Germline assignment: CDR1 LGHNA and CDR2 YSLEER. V dropped 0 bases and J dropped 5; count of bases not matched to a gene: 12. The CDR3 bases are TGCGCCAGCAGCCAAGAAGCCGGGACTAGCGGCGGGTTCGACGAGCAGTACTTC. The encoded protein is CASSQEAGTSGGFDEQYF.

The V call is TRBV6-1, the J call TRBJ2-7; D may be TRBD2 (6 bases). Trimming cost V 7 bases and J 3 bases, with 19 bases left between them. Germline V gene sequence: CDR1 MNHNS, CDR2 SASEGT. The CDR3 covers 15 residues. CDR3 in amino acids: CASTPLRAGSYEQYF. CDR3 in DNA: TGTGCCAGCACCCCCCTCAGGGCGGGAAGCTACGAGCAGTACTTC.

The gene calls are TRBV29-1 and TRBJ2-7; D possibly corresponds to TRBD1 (6 bases). The germline V gene has CDR1 SQVTM and CDR2 ANQGSEA. The CDR3 spans 12 residues. Between the trimmed V and J ends, which lost 5 bases and 6 bases, there was a span of 14 bases. The CDR3 region is CSVHMTGGEQYF. The CDR3 region has the DNA TGCAGCGTTCATATGACAGGAGGCGAGCAGTACTTC.

This clone appeared a single time. The V gene is TRBV28, the J gene TRBJ2-2, with TRBD1 as a possible D gene (7 bases). Deletions cut 6 bases from V and 10 bases from J, with 18 bases between. Germline assignment: CDR1 MDHEN and CDR2 SYDVKM. The CDR3 contains 14 residues. The CDR3 bases are TGTGCCAGCAGGGAGGGGGCGCAGCATGTGGAGCTGTTTTTT. It codes for CASREGAQHVELFF.

The chain uses TRBV11-3 and TRBJ2-1; 12 nucleotides align to TRBD2. This CDR3 is built from 16 residues. The V gene end was trimmed by 3 bases and the J gene end by 9 bases; junction bases not matched to a gene: 9. Per the germline V gene, CDR1 is SGHNT and CDR2 is YENEEA. The CDR3 loop reads CASSFRLAGEGGEQFF. DNA of the CDR3: TGTGCCAGCAGCTTCAGACTAGCGGGGGAGGGGGGTGAGCAGTTCTTC.